The T cell receptor (beta chain) described here comes from a study of PD-L1 blockade in urothelial cancer. Time point described: pretreatment peripheral blood. The repertoire was sequenced with immunoSEQ multiplex PCR; TCRdb's copy has only in-frame clones and lacks some. Of about 74,000 clones in the sample, roughly 90% are singletons; the top ten hold approximately 4.5%. Unmatched junction bases numbered 11, after V lost 4 bases and J lost 8 bases. CDR3 length equals 15 residues. CDR1 and CDR2 (germline): SGHRS, YFSETQ. The sample here was PBMCs, taken around atezolizumab (anti-PD-L1) treatment. The source of this sequence is a man aged 65-85 years with urothelial cancer. The V call is TRBV5-1, the J call TRBJ2-1; 8 bases agree with TRBD1. CDR3 coding DNA: TGCGCCAGCAGCCCAGGACAGGGTAATATGGATGAGCAGTTCTTC. The encoded protein is CASSPGQGNMDEQFF.